This record covers a single TCR beta chain. The sample originates from a study of blood T cell repertoires in COVID-19. As handled by the study authors: For nucleated cells, counts were estimated from reference gene primer amplification. Produced via immunoSEQ multiplex PCR; TCRdb's table is partial and in-frame only. The V and J calls and clone size come from that table; D and trimming were worked out from the DNA. The repertoire holds about 200,000 clones, with more than 70% as singletons. The CDR3 is made up of 12 amino acids. Trimming took off 6 bases at V and 3 bases at J, with 9 bases between the two ends. Germline V gene sequence: CDR1 SNHLY, CDR2 FYNNEI.

The chain recombines TRBV2 with TRBJ2-7; TRBD1 might be the D (6 bases). Sequenced input: peripheral blood. The receptor was derived from a human donor in a cohort sampled during active COVID-19. The CDR3 sequence is CASRRGSYEQYF. The CDR3 DNA is TGTGCCAGCAGAAGGGGGAGCTACGAGCAGTACTTC.